This TCR beta chain was recovered during a study of beta chain features in type 1 diabetes. Study-wide points: PCR might favor shorter templates, but any such skew would affect patients and controls equally. People with Type 1 diabetes carried modestly yet significantly shorter TCRB CDR3s in all four CD4+ subsets.

Each population that was sorted was more than 98% pure. V lost 4 bases, J lost 6 bases, and 8 bases stayed unmatched. CDR3 length equals 15 residues. Germline V CDR1 and CDR2: SEHNR, FQNEAQ (reference sequence). The isolated RNA, all of it, was reverse transcribed, so expressed TCRB transcripts were what got sequenced. Assay: immunoSEQ multiplex PCR; the TCRdb copy retains only in-frame clones and omits some. This sample carries around 360,000 clones, roughly 12% of them seen once, and the ten largest clones take approximately 0.011%. This clone has just a few counts. Its antigen is not identified. The sample was naive CD4+ T cells from blood. The clonotype originates from a woman aged 18 to 35 with type 1 diabetes. The chain combines TRBV7-9 with TRBJ2-7; 11 bases are shared with TRBD1. The CDR3 bases are TGTGCCAGCAGCTCCGGAGGACAGGGGGCTGCCGAGCAGTACTTC. This gives the protein CASSSGGQGAAEQYF.